This T cell receptor beta chain was recovered during a study of blood T cell repertoires in COVID-19. Assay used: immunoSEQ multiplex PCR; TCRdb lists only in-frame clones, some missing. The table shows 110,000 to 150,000 clones, with approximately 90% occurring only once. The CDR3 is 14 residues long. Germline CDR1 reads KGHDR; CDR2 reads SFDVKD. Germline trimming cut 8 bases from V and 6 bases from J; bases unmatched to any gene: 8. This TCR derives from a man aged 55 to 70 with active or convalescent COVID-19. The material sequenced was peripheral blood. This chain connects TRBV24-1 to TRBJ2-7, with TRBD1 matching 11 bases. CDR3 residues: CATKSGTGGSEQYF. In DNA form, the CDR3 reads TGTGCCACCAAGTCCGGGACAGGGGGAAGCGAGCAGTACTTC.